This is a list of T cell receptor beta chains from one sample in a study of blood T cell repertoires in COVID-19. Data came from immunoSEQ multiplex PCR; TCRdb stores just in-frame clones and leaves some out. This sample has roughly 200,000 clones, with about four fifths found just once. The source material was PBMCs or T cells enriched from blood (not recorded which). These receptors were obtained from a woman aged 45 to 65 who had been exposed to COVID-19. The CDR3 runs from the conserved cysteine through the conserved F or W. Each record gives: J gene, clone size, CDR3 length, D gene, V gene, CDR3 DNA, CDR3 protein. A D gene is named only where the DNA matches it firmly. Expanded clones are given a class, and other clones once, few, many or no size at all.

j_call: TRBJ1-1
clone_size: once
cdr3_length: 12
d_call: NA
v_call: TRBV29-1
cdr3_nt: TGCAGCGCTACTCAGGGGATGGGTGAAGCTTTCTTT
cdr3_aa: CSATQGMGEAFF

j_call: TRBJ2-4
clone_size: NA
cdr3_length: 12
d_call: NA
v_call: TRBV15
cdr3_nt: TGTGCCACCAGCAGAGCAAATTACATTCAGTACTTC
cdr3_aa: CATSRANYIQYF

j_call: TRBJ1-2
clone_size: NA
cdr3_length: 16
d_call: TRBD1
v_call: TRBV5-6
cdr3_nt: TGTGCCAGCAGCATATGGGCGGGACAGGGACGGGGTGGCTACACCTTC
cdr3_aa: CASSIWAGQGRGGYTF

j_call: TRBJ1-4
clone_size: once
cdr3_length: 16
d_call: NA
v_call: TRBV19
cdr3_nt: TGTGCCAGTAGGGGAGGGTCGGGGTGGCCTAATGAAAAACTGTTTTTT
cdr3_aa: CASRGGSGWPNEKLFF

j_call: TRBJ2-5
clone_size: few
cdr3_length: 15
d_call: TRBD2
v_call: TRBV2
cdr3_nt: TGTGCCAGCAGTGAGATAGCGGGGTCTCAAGAGACCCAGTACTTC
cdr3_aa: CASSEIAGSQETQYF

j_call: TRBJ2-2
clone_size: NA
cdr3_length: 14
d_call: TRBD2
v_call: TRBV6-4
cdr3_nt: TGTGCCAGCAGAATAGCGGGGAACACCGGGGAGCTGTTTTTT
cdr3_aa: CASRIAGNTGELFF

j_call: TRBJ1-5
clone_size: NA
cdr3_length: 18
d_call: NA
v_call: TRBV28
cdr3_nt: TGTGCCAGCAGTTTGATAGGACAGCAAAGTAGGAGCAATCAGCCCCAGCATTTT
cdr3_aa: CASSLIGQQSRSNQPQHF

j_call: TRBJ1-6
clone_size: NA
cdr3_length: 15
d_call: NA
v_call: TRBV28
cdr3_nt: TGTGCCAGCCTAGGACAAAACTCCTATAATTCACCCCTCCACTTT
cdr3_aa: CASLGQNSYNSPLHF

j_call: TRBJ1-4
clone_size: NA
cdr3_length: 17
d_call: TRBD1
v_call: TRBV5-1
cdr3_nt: TGCGCCAGCAGCTGGGGGACAGGGGGTATTCAGGACCGAAAACTGTTTTTT
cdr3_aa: CASSWGTGGIQDRKLFF

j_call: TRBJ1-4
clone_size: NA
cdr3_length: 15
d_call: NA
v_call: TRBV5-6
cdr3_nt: TGTGCCAGCAGCTTGTATGACAGAATGAGAGGAAAACTGTTTTTT
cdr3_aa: CASSLYDRMRGKLFF